The next 7 T cell receptor beta chains were all read from a single sample in a study of CD8 T cells in ankylosing spondylitis. Each CDR3 protein is one row after TCRdb ran MiXCR on the 5' RACE reads. This sample has 250,000 to 350,000 distinct CDR3 sequences, with under 25% found just once. Sequencing was carried out using blood, either unsorted or a sorted T cell fraction (not recorded which). These receptor sequences come from a female donor with ankylosing spondylitis or in good health (not recorded which).

There are many counts of this clonotype. This chain joins TRBV13 and TRBJ1-1; possible D gene TRBD1, 6 bases. This CDR3 spans 13 amino acids. Trimming removed 4 bases from V and 1 base from J, with 7 bases in between. The germline V gene has CDR1 PRHDT and CDR2 FYEKMQ (reference sequence). The CDR3 region is CASSSRGNTEAFF. The CDR3 bases are TGTGCCAGCAGCTCCAGGGGGAACACTGAAGCTTTCTTT.

This clonotype was seen a handful of times. This chain links TRBV9 with TRBJ2-2; D is undetermined. Germline lookup yields CDR1 SGDLS and CDR2 YYNGEE. The CDR3 is 16 residues long. V shed 2 bases and J shed 2 bases, with 13 bases lying between them. The CDR3, as DNA: TGTGCCAGCAGCGTCTTGGGCACAGTAAACACCGGGGAGCTGTTTTTT. The encoded protein is CASSVLGTVNTGELFF. The variable domain in full, with the rest retrieved from reference TRBV9 and TRBJ2-2, is DSGVTQTPKHLITATGQRVTLRCSPRSGDLSVYWYQQSLDQGLQFLIQYYNGEERAKGNILERFSAQQFPDLHSELNLSSLELGDSALYFCASSVLGTVNTGELFFGEGSRLTVL.

Points on this clonotype: This may stem from a read error, because a much larger clone lies one nucleotide away. This chain uses TRBV20-1 with TRBJ2-2; D gene ambiguous. Germline CDR1 reads DFQATT; CDR2 reads SNEGSKA (reference sequence). V was pared by 3 bases and J by 5 bases, with 10 bases between. The CDR3 spans 13 residues. CDR3 in amino acids: CSARALGTGELFF. CDR3 nucleotide sequence: TGCAGTGCTAGGGCTCTGGGGACCGGGGAGCTGTTTTTT.

The chain employs TRBV18 and TRBJ2-7; 12 positions agree with TRBD2. CDR1 KGHSH and CDR2 LQKENI come from the germline V gene. The CDR3 spans 17 residues. Trimming took 2 bases from V and 7 from J; bases not matched to a gene: 12. The CDR3 loop is CASSPRSRTSGAWEQYF. The CDR3 DNA follows: TGTGCCAGCTCACCAAGGAGTAGGACTAGCGGGGCCTGGGAGCAGTACTTC.

This chain links TRBV12-3 or TRBV12-4 with TRBJ2-7; weak D call: TRBD2 (5 bases). CDR3 length: 15 residues. V was cut by 8 bases and J by 3 bases, with 20 bases left in between. CDR3 bases: TGTGCCAGCGGGTCCCCAGCGGCCTCCTTCTACGAGCAGTACTTC. Its translation is CASGSPAASFYEQYF.

Ten or more counts support this clonotype. This chain links TRBV20-1 with TRBJ2-7, with 8 bases fitting TRBD2. The CDR3 consists of 14 residues. Germline CDR1 reads DFQATT; CDR2 reads SNEGSKA (reference sequence). Unmatched junction bases numbered 9, after V lost 6 bases and J lost 2 bases. The chain's CDR3 is CSASVAGGTYEQYF. DNA for the CDR3: TGCAGTGCCAGCGTCGCGGGGGGTACCTACGAGCAGTACTTC.

The V gene is TRBV12-3 or TRBV12-4, the J gene TRBJ2-3; D is possibly TRBD2 (6 bases). The length of the CDR3 is 14 residues. Trimming removed 8 bases from V and 2 bases from J, with 14 bases in between. CDR3 residues: CASGLSGLTDTQYF. Here the CDR3 DNA reads TGTGCCAGCGGGCTTAGCGGCCTCACAGATACGCAGTATTTT.